The following is a T cell receptor (beta chain) sequence with its context. Trimming left V 5 bases short and J 3 bases short, with 21 bases between. Germline V gene lookup returns CDR1 MNHEY and CDR2 SMNVEV (reference sequence). CDR3 length: 17 amino acids. This sample stems from a study of identifying expanded T cells in peripheral blood. The method was immunoSEQ multiplex PCR; TCRdb's version includes in-frame clones alone and lacks a portion of them. The repertoire holds 97,000 or so clones, with more than 70% as singletons. The sequenced sample was blood. The J gene is TRBJ2-3, the V gene TRBV27, with a tentative D call TRBD2 (7 bases). This clonotype was obtained from a person aged 18-70 years in good health. CDR3 coding DNA: TGTGCCAGCAGTCCATTTACGGGGGGCCTGGCAACAGATACGCAGTATTTT. This translates into CASSPFTGGLATDTQYF.